Listed below are T cell receptor beta chains from one sample, sequenced in a study of response to subunit inactivated influenza vaccine. TCRdb processed the RT-PCR reads anew with MiXCR; each CDR3 protein has one entry. The repertoire has 650,000 to 850,000 distinct CDR3 sequences, 11% to 15% of them found once; the top ten carry 6.5% to 8.5%. Sequencing used PBMCs from blood, obtained 14 to 15 days before vaccination. Receptor source: a man aged 45 to 65 who received an inactivated influenza vaccine. CDR3s include the opening cysteine and the closing phenylalanine or tryptophan. The order of the fields is J gene, V gene, clone size, D gene, CDR3 DNA, CDR3 protein. A D gene is named only where the DNA matches it firmly. Rows may omit the clone size; those that give it use once, few, many or a size class.

TRBJ2-1 | TRBV7-8 | . | TRBD1 | TGTGCCAGCAGCGGATACCGGGACAGGGGTCACAATGAGCAGTTCTTC | CASSGYRDRGHNEQFF
TRBJ2-1 | TRBV20-1 | many | . | TGCAGTGCTAAGTCTGGGAGCTCCTACAATGAGCAGTTCTTC | CSAKSGSSYNEQFF
TRBJ1-5 | TRBV20-1 | many | . | TGCAGTGCTAGTATCCCACCTTACAGCAACAATCAGCCCCAGCATTTT | CSASIPPYSNNQPQHF
TRBJ2-3 | TRBV5-1 | few | . | TGCGCCAGCAGCCCGGGACTTCCTCCAGATACGCAGTATTTT | CASSPGLPPDTQYF
TRBJ2-1 | TRBV27 | few | . | TGTGCCAGCAGTTTATTGGGCGGGGTCGATGAGCAGTTCTTC | CASSLLGGVDEQFF
TRBJ2-5 | TRBV12-3/TRBV12-4 | few | TRBD1 | TGTGCCAGCAGGAGGGGACAGGGCCAAGAGACCCAGTACTTC | CASRRGQGQETQYF
TRBJ2-5 | TRBV4-3 | . | TRBD2 | TGCGCCAGCAGCCAAGCAGTGGGACTAGCAGAGACCCAGTACTTC | CASSQAVGLAETQYF
TRBJ2-7 | TRBV18 | few | TRBD2 | TGTGCCAGCTCACCCCGGAATACAGCGGGGGGTAGGGAGCAGTACTTC | CASSPRNTAGGREQYF
TRBJ1-1 | TRBV13 | . | . | TGTGCCAGCAGCCCGAGGTTCCCTGAGGCTGAAGCTTTCTTT | CASSPRFPEAEAFF
TRBJ1-3 | TRBV3-1 | few | TRBD1 | TGTGCCAGCAGCCCGTCCTGGACAGGGGGTAGAAACACCATATATTTT | CASSPSWTGGRNTIYF
TRBJ1-5 | TRBV12-3/TRBV12-4 | few | TRBD1 | TGTGCCAGCAGTCCCACTACAGGGGATTATCAGCCCCAGCATTTT | CASSPTTGDYQPQHF
TRBJ1-1 | TRBV7-2 | few | . | TGTGCCAGCAGCTTAGCCGCACACCCAGCTTTCTTT | CASSLAAHPAFF
TRBJ2-1 | TRBV6-4 | . | . | TGTGCCAGCAGTGCCCTCATAGCGTGTCGCAATGAGCAGTTCTTC | CASSALIACRNEQFF
TRBJ2-1 | TRBV4-3 | . | TRBD2 | TGCGCCAGCAGCCAAGGGGTCCAGCGGGAGGTCTACAATGAGCAGTTCTTC | CASSQGVQREVYNEQFF
TRBJ1-2 | TRBV20-1 | few | . | TGCAGTGCTAGGCGCGAGAGGGAGTTCGGCTACACCTTC | CSARREREFGYTF
TRBJ1-2 | TRBV28 | . | . | TGTGCCAGCAGTTCCCCACAGGGATTGGACTATGGCTACACCTTC | CASSSPQGLDYGYTF
TRBJ2-1 | TRBV28 | . | . | TGTGCCAGCAGTTCTCCGACGGGTGACAATGAGCAGTTCTTC | CASSSPTGDNEQFF
TRBJ2-3 | TRBV5-1 | . | . | TGCGCCAGCAGCTTGGGACAGAAGCCTAGCACAGATACGCAGTATTTT | CASSLGQKPSTDTQYF
TRBJ1-2 | TRBV9 | . | . | TGTGCCAGCAGCGTAGGAGGCACACCTCTCGGCTATGGCTACACCTTC | CASSVGGTPLGYGYTF
TRBJ2-7 | TRBV14 | . | TRBD1 | TGTGCCAGCAGCCCCGACAGGGGAAAGGCCGAGCAGTACTTC | CASSPDRGKAEQYF
TRBJ2-3 | TRBV2 | many | TRBD2 | TGTGCCAGCAGAACGGGACTAGCGGGGGGGACAGATACGCAGTATTTT | CASRTGLAGGTDTQYF
TRBJ2-1 | TRBV7-9 | . | TRBD2 | TGTGCCGGCCTGACTAGCGGGGCGAATGAGCAGTTCTTC | CAGLTSGANEQFF
TRBJ2-1 | TRBV11-1 | many | TRBD1 | TGTGCCAGCAGCTCCCCTATACAGGGGGATATCTCCTACAATGAGCAGTTCTTC | CASSSPIQGDISYNEQFF
TRBJ2-5 | TRBV7-6 | . | . | TGTGCCAGCAGCTTAACCCTCCGGGAAAACCAAGAGACCCAGTACTTC | CASSLTLRENQETQYF
TRBJ2-7 | TRBV20-1 | . | . | TGCAGTGCTAGTCGGGAAAACTACTACGAGCAGTACTTC | CSASRENYYEQYF
TRBJ1-1 | TRBV27 | once | . | TGTGCCAGCAGGCAGACGAGGAACACTGTAGCTTTCTTT | CASRQTRNTVAFF
TRBJ1-2 | TRBV2 | . | . | TGTGCCAACACTATGGACCCTTCAAGCGCGGGCTACACCTTC | CANTMDPSSAGYTF
TRBJ2-3 | TRBV7-2 | many | TRBD2 | TGTGCCAGCAGCTTACTCGGGGCGGGAGATGGGGATACGCAGTATTTT | CASSLLGAGDGDTQYF
TRBJ2-4 | TRBV28 | few | . | TGTGCCAGCAGTTTATGGGACAGTCAATGGGCCAAAAACATTCAGTACTTC | CASSLWDSQWAKNIQYF
TRBJ2-5 | TRBV6-4 | few | . | TGTGCCAGCAGTGACTCGATTAAAAAGGGGCGGAGGGAGACCCAGTACTTC | CASSDSIKKGRRETQYF
TRBJ2-1 | TRBV5-6 | . | . | TGTGCCAGCAGCACCGGACCGGATGAGCAGTTCTTC | CASSTGPDEQFF
TRBJ1-4 | TRBV4-1 | . | . | TGCGCCAGCAGCCAAGCAGGGCATAATGAAAAACTGTTTTTT | CASSQAGHNEKLFF
TRBJ2-7 | TRBV3-1 | . | . | TGTGCCAGCAGCCAAGGGGGAGTAACGCGTTCCTACGAGCAGTACTTC | CASSQGGVTRSYEQYF
TRBJ2-2 | TRBV5-8 | . | . | TGTGCCAGCAGCGCGTCAGCGGTAAACACCGGGGAGCTGTTTTTT | CASSASAVNTGELFF
TRBJ2-1 | TRBV24-1 | many | . | TGTGCCACCAGTGACCACCCGACAACAAACAATGAGCAGTTCTTC | CATSDHPTTNNEQFF
TRBJ2-1 | TRBV7-8 | few | TRBD2 | TGTGCCAGCCATACTGGACTAGCGGACAATGAGCAGTTCTTC | CASHTGLADNEQFF
TRBJ2-7 | TRBV12-3/TRBV12-4 | many | TRBD2 | TGTGCCAGCAGTTTTACTAGCGGGCTTGCCTACGAGCAGTACTTC | CASSFTSGLAYEQYF
TRBJ2-4 | TRBV11-2 | . | TRBD1 | TGTGCCAGCGGTCGAGGGACAGGGGGCGCTAAGGCCAAAAACATTCAGTACTTC | CASGRGTGGAKAKNIQYF
TRBJ2-4 | TRBV19 | . | . | TGTGCCAGTAGCTTTGGTTTGGAAACGCAGTACTTC | CASSFGLETQYF
TRBJ2-3 | TRBV19 | . | . | TGTGCCAGTAGCCCCGGTAGTATTACGCAGTATTTT | CASSPGSITQYF
TRBJ2-1 | TRBV7-2 | . | . | TGTGCCAGCAGCTTTCGACCTAGCAGAAACTACAATGAGCAGTTCTTC | CASSFRPSRNYNEQFF
TRBJ2-1 | TRBV5-1 | . | . | TGCGCCAGCAGCTTATCACAGCGAGGCGAGCAGTTCTTC | CASSLSQRGEQFF
TRBJ2-2 | TRBV20-1 | . | . | TGCAGTGCTAGAGGCTTCCGTTCGAGAGAGGGACCCACCGGGGAGCTGTTTTTT | CSARGFRSREGPTGELFF
TRBJ2-1 | TRBV4-2 | many | TRBD2 | TGTGCCAGCAGCCCGGCCGGGACTAGCAAGGGTGAGCAGTTCTTC | CASSPAGTSKGEQFF
TRBJ2-5 | TRBV7-9 | . | TRBD1 | TGTGCCAGCAGGACAGGGAATGGAGAGACCCAGTACTTC | CASRTGNGETQYF
TRBJ2-2 | TRBV7-2 | . | . | TGTGCCAGCAGCTTGATGGGCAGGGGGAACACCGGGGAGCTGTTTTTT | CASSLMGRGNTGELFF
TRBJ1-6 | TRBV5-1 | . | . | TGCGCCAGCAGCTTGTCCGAGAGCTCCTATAATTCACCCCTCCACTTT | CASSLSESSYNSPLHF
TRBJ2-3 | TRBV6-2/TRBV6-3 | . | TRBD1 | TGTGCCAGCAGACAAACGGCGAGGTATCGAGGGGGCACAGATAAGCAGTATTTT | CASRQTARYRGGTDKQYF
TRBJ2-7 | TRBV12-3/TRBV12-4 | many | TRBD1 | TGTGCCAGCAGTTCGGGGACAGGGTATGAGCAGTACTTC | CASSSGTGYEQYF
TRBJ2-3 | TRBV5-1 | . | TRBD2 | TGCGCCAGCAGCTGGGCCGGGACTAGCGGAGGCACAGATACGCAGTATTTT | CASSWAGTSGGTDTQYF
TRBJ2-5 | TRBV6-2/TRBV6-3 | many | . | TGTGCCAGCAGTTACGAGATAGGAGAGACCCAGTACTTC | CASSYEIGETQYF
TRBJ2-7 | TRBV5-4 | . | . | TGTGCCAGCAGCGACCCCCTCAGCGCCGGCGAGCAGTACTTC | CASSDPLSAGEQYF
TRBJ2-5 | TRBV9 | . | . | TGTGCCAGCAGCGTAGCTCAACAAGAGACCCAGTACTTC | CASSVAQQETQYF
TRBJ2-1 | TRBV7-8 | . | . | TGTGCCAGCAGCTTAGGAGGGGGAGTATTTCAGTTCTTC | CASSLGGGVFQFF
TRBJ2-3 | TRBV7-9 | many | . | TGTGCCAGCAGCTTACCCAGAGCAGCGGATAGCACAGATACGCAGTATTTT | CASSLPRAADSTDTQYF
TRBJ1-1 | TRBV6-2/TRBV6-3 | . | . | TGTGCCATCAACGATAAGAACACTGAAGCTTTCTTT | CAINDKNTEAFF
TRBJ2-5 | TRBV7-8 | few | . | TGTGCCAGCAGCTCGATATCGGAGACCCAGTACTTC | CASSSISETQYF
TRBJ2-1 | TRBV11-1 | few | TRBD2 | TGTGCCAGCAGCTTGCTAGGCCTTAGCGGGCCATCCTACAATGAGCAGTTCTTC | CASSLLGLSGPSYNEQFF
TRBJ2-6 | TRBV24-1 | many | . | TGTGCCACCAGTGACCCTCGGCGGGGTGCTGGGGCCAACGTCCTGACTTTC | CATSDPRRGAGANVLTF
TRBJ2-7 | TRBV20-1 | few | TRBD2 | TGCAGTGCTAGAGATAGGTCACAGCAAGGAAGGTGGCTAGCGGGATTCTACGAGCAGTACTTC | CSARDRSQQGRWLAGFYEQYF